A selection of T cell receptor beta chains follows, all from one sample in a study of cytomegalovirus exposure and HLA in healthy donors. Assay used: immunoSEQ multiplex PCR; TCRdb lists only in-frame clones, some missing. This sample has hundreds of thousands of clones, with roughly 80% found just once. Source material: PBMCs. These receptors originate from a girl aged 2-15 years in good health and CMV-seronegative. Both conserved end residues are part of each CDR3. Fields, in order: D gene, V gene, CDR3 length, J gene, clone size, CDR3 DNA, CDR3 protein. The D gene is left open where the match is weak. Rows may omit the clone size; those that give it use once, few, many or a size class.

TRBD2	TRBV30	13	TRBJ2-7	once	TGTGCCTGGAGACTAGCGGGACCCTACGAGCAGTACTTC	CAWRLAGPYEQYF
.	TRBV7-2	14	TRBJ2-2	.	TGTGCCAGCAGCTTAGCGGGGGGAGCCGGGGAGCTGTTTTTT	CASSLAGGAGELFF
TRBD2	TRBV4-2	16	TRBJ2-1	.	TGTGCCAGCAGTCAGTCAGCGGGGGGCTCCTACAATGAGCAGTTCTTC	CASSQSAGGSYNEQFF
.	TRBV7-2	15	TRBJ1-2	few	TGTGCCAGCAGCTTAGGGGTTGAAACAGGGTATGGCTACACCTTC	CASSLGVETGYGYTF
TRBD2	TRBV9	15	TRBJ2-1	.	TGTGCCAGCAGCGCCGTTAGCGGGAGCCTCAATGAGCAGTTCTTC	CASSAVSGSLNEQFF
.	TRBV30	17	TRBJ2-2	.	TGTGCCTGGAGCCAGGGTGGTGCTGGCGTCAACACCGGGGAGCTGTTTTTT	CAWSQGGAGVNTGELFF
.	TRBV6-1	13	TRBJ2-2	few	TGTGCCAGCAGTGAAGCGAGAATTGGGGAGCTGTTTTTT	CASSEARIGELFF
TRBD2	TRBV7-3	17	TRBJ2-1	.	TGTGCCAGCAGCCGCACCGGAGTAGCGGGGGTCTTAGATGAGCAGTTCTTC	CASSRTGVAGVLDEQFF
.	TRBV19	17	TRBJ2-5	.	TGTGCCAGTAACCGCAAGGCGGGAATAACAGTTGAGGTTCCCCAGTACTTC	CASNRKAGITVEVPQYF
.	TRBV2	14	TRBJ2-1	once	TGTGCCAGCACCCTTAGGAGCTCCTACAATGAGCAGTTCTTC	CASTLRSSYNEQFF
.	TRBV2	14	TRBJ2-5	.	TGTGCCAGCAGTGAGTGGAGCGGCCAAGAGACCCAGTACTTC	CASSEWSGQETQYF
TRBD1	TRBV19	14	TRBJ2-4	.	TGTGCCAGTAGCACAGGGGTTTCCAAAAACATTCAGTACTTC	CASSTGVSKNIQYF
TRBD2	TRBV7-9	17	TRBJ2-7	.	TGTGCCAGCAGCTTACCTTCGGGACTAGAATTTGGCTACGAGCAGTACTTC	CASSLPSGLEFGYEQYF
.	TRBV19	13	TRBJ1-2	.	TGTGCCAGTAGTATTAAAACAAACTATGGCTACACCTTC	CASSIKTNYGYTF
.	TRBV27	15	TRBJ2-5	.	TGTGCCAGCAGTCCCCTGCGGGGATCGGGCGAGACCCAGTACTTC	CASSPLRGSGETQYF